These 2 T cell receptor beta chains came from one sample sequenced in a study of regulatory T cells in long-lasting Graves disease. Stated time point: newly diagnosed GD, antithyroid drugs for less than 3 months. PBMC RNA was the source of the TCR library. The TCR beta library used iRepertoire HTBI primers with Arm-PCR amplification of CDR3. TCRdb itself ran the multiplex PCR reads through MiXCR, one entry per CDR3 protein. In the table there are more than 450,000 distinct CDR3 sequences, about 11% of which are singletons. These records were also assigned to another study, of T cells in Graves' hyperthyroidism and ophthalmopathy.

Source: peripheral blood mononuclear cells (PBMCs), taken at new diagnosis, from a patient treated with antithyroid drugs. The source of these receptors is a woman aged 30 to 39 with Graves disease.

This clonotype appeared many times. This chain links TRBV27 with TRBJ2-1; 7 nucleotides agree with TRBD2. CDR3 length: 14 amino acids. The germline V gene encodes CDR1 MNHEY and CDR2 SMNVEV (reference sequence). J gave up 9 bases and V 3 bases, and 8 bases lay outside the gene matches. In nucleotides, the CDR3 is TGTGCCAGCAGTTTTGGAGGGAGGGGCCTTGAGCAGTTCTTC. This encodes CASSFGGRGLEQFF.

This clonotype was detected ten times or more. The chain is built from TRBV19 and TRBJ2-3; the D gene is possibly TRBD1 (5 bases). CDR3 size: 16 residues. The V end was cut by 5 bases, the J end by 6 bases, with 21 bases between. Looked up from germline, CDR1 is LNHDA and CDR2 is SQIVND (reference sequence). The CDR3 bases are TGTGCCAGTAGTCCGAGGACATTTACGCCGGCGGATACGCAGTATTTT. Translated: CASSPRTFTPADTQYF.